The clone carrying this TCR beta chain has only a few counts. The antigen is not known. Measured with immunoSEQ multiplex PCR; TCRdb has only the in-frame clones, and not every one. The sample has 75,000 to 100,000 clones, more than 75% seen once; the top ten hold about 1.9%. Germline trimming cut 4 bases from V and 7 bases from J; bases unmatched to any gene: 2. Germline V CDR1 and CDR2: LNHDA, SQIVND (reference sequence). The CDR3 has 13 residues. This record comes from a study of OX40 agonist ivuxolimab in advanced cancers. Study-wide background: An agonistic human IgG2 monoclonal antibody against OX40 (CD134) was given. At 0.01 to 10 mg/kg, ivuxolimab was administered intravenously to patients every 2 weeks.

Study-level points and caveats: CD8+ T cells (on average) carried more expanded clones than CD4+ T cells.

V is TRBV19 and J is TRBJ1-5; TRBD1 matches 9 bases. This material consisted of CD4+ or CD8+ T cells sorted from blood, taken in a trial of the OX40 agonist ivuxolimab. The source of this sequence is an adult with an advanced solid tumor such as melanoma, head and neck, liver or kidney cancer. In DNA, the CDR3 is TGTGCCAGTAGTAAGGACAGGGGCCAGCCCCAGCATTTT. This sequence encodes CASSKDRGQPQHF. The full variable domain, completed using reference TRBV19 and TRBJ1-5, is DGGITQSPKYLFRKEGQNVTLSCEQNLNHDAMYWYRQDPGQGLRLIYYSQIVNDFQKGDIAEGYSVSREKKESFPLTVTSAQKNPTAFYLCASSKDRGQPQHFGDGTRLSIL.